These 19 T cell receptor beta chains share one sample of origin, sequenced in a study of T cells in Graves' hyperthyroidism and ophthalmopathy. It was RNA transcripts that yielded the amplified TCR beta CDR3 regions. During a first-round RT-PCR of the TCR CDR3, the HTBI primer set was used. TCRdb independently ran MiXCR on the multiplex PCR reads; one entry per CDR3 protein. The data contain a few hundred thousand distinct CDR3 sequences, around 15% of them singletons. The sequencing input was blood. The source of these receptors is a young woman with Graves' ophthalmopathy.

This clonotype appeared many times. The chain carries TRBV30 and TRBJ2-7; 9 positions agree with TRBD1. From germline, CDR1 is GTSNPN and CDR2 SVGIG (reference sequence). J was trimmed by 4 bases and V by 4 bases; bases with no gene match: 11. CDR3 length equals 15 residues. CDR3 DNA sequence: TGTGCCTGGAAATTAACAGGGGGCGAGGTATACGAGCAGTACTTC. Its protein is CAWKLTGGEVYEQYF.

This clonotype came up many times. The chain is built from TRBV7-2 and TRBJ2-3; D may match TRBD1 or TRBD2 (5 bases each). Trimming cost V 1 base and J 2 bases, with 10 bases left between them. CDR1 and CDR2 from the germline V gene are SGHTA and FQGNSA. The CDR3 sequence is 15 residues long. The CDR3 protein is CASSLEGPATDTQYF. CDR3 DNA sequence: TGTGCCAGCAGCTTAGAGGGACCTGCCACAGATACGCAGTATTTT.

This clonotype was seen a few times. This chain connects TRBV24-1 to TRBJ2-7; D is unclear. V was clipped by 6 bases and J by 2 bases, with 13 bases between them. The CDR3 consists of 14 residues. Germline CDR1 reads KGHDR; CDR2 reads SFDVKD. The CDR3 here is CATSSNPNPYEQYF. The DNA for the CDR3 is TGTGCCACCAGTTCGAATCCCAACCCCTACGAGCAGTACTTC.

The chain employs TRBV20-1 and TRBJ1-5, with 8 bases that match TRBD1. The CDR3 is 15 residues long. The germline V gene encodes CDR1 DFQATT and CDR2 SNEGSKA (reference sequence). Germline trimming cut 0 bases from V and 6 bases from J; bases unmatched to any gene: 7. The CDR3, as DNA: TGCAGTGCTAGAGATCCCGGACAGGGATCTCAGCCCCAGCATTTT. Its protein is CSARDPGQGSQPQHF.

This clonotype appeared a few times. V and J are TRBV6-1 and TRBJ1-5; tentative D call: TRBD1 (5 bases). This CDR3 has 14 residues. CDR1 and CDR2 (germline): MNHNS, SASEGT. V lost 2 bases, J lost 3 bases, and 8 bases lay in between. The CDR3 region has the DNA TGTGCCAGCAGTGAATCAGGGTTCAATCAGCCCCAGCATTTT. Translated, it gives CASSESGFNQPQHF.

This sequence joins TRBV6-1 and TRBJ2-5, with 9 bases matching TRBD1. The CDR3 runs to 17 residues. V dropped 5 bases and J dropped 4; count of bases not matched to a gene: 14. From germline, CDR1 is MNHNS and CDR2 SASEGT. CDR3: CASSYRDRGGPGETQYF. In DNA, the CDR3 is TGTGCCAGCAGTTACCGTGACAGGGGGGGGCCCGGAGAGACCCAGTACTTC.

This clonotype was counted at least ten times. This chain uses TRBV9 with TRBJ2-5; TRBD2 is a possible D gene (5 bases). CDR1 SGDLS and CDR2 YYNGEE come from the germline V gene. The V gene lost 4 bases and the J gene lost 1 base, with 17 bases spanning the gap. The CDR3 sequence is 16 residues long. The CDR3 reads CASSPTLDGVQETQYF. The CDR3 DNA sequence: TGTGCCAGCAGCCCGACACTTGACGGGGTCCAAGAGACCCAGTACTTC.

This clonotype was detected many times. The chain employs TRBV10-3 and TRBJ2-7; 7 positions agree with TRBD1. Per the germline V gene, CDR1 is ENHRY and CDR2 is SYGVKD. J was trimmed by 5 bases and V by 10 bases; bases with no gene match: 17. CDR3 size: 15 residues. CDR3 in amino acids: CATAMTRQGGDEQYF. Here the CDR3 DNA reads TGTGCCACCGCGATGACCAGACAGGGTGGCGACGAGCAGTACTTC.

This clonotype was seen repeatedly, ten times or more. Written as DNA, the CDR3 is TGTGCCAGCAGTCCTCAGGGGCATGGCTACACCTTC. As protein: CASSPQGHGYTF. The chain is built from TRBV28 and TRBJ1-2; D might be TRBD1 (6 bases). V dropped 5 bases and J dropped 6 bases, with 10 bases sitting between them. CDR1 is MDHEN and CDR2 is SYDVKM in the germline V gene. The CDR3 totals 12 residues.

This clonotype was counted only a few times. The chain employs TRBV20-1 and TRBJ2-7; D is ambiguous. The CDR3 covers 12 residues. Trimming shortened V by 7 bases and J by 2 bases, and 12 bases separated the two germline ends. CDR1 and CDR2 (germline): DFQATT, SNEGSKA (reference sequence). Here the CDR3 reads CSVEYIAYEQYF. Written as DNA, the CDR3 is TGCAGTGTAGAGTACATTGCCTACGAGCAGTACTTC.

This clonotype was observed many times. The chain carries TRBV7-2 and TRBJ2-7, with 10 bases matching TRBD1. Germline lookup yields CDR1 SGHTA and CDR2 FQGNSA. This CDR3 comprises 15 residues. Trimming cost V 5 bases and J 3 bases; bases outside gene matches: 7. The CDR3 reads CASSHRTGGSYEQYF. The CDR3 DNA is TGTGCCAGCAGCCATCGGACAGGGGGTAGCTACGAGCAGTACTTC.

This clonotype showed up just a few times. V and J are TRBV28 and TRBJ2-4; either TRBD1 or TRBD2 may fit D (5 bases each). The germline V and J ends were trimmed by 4 bases and 8 bases, with 15 bases remaining between them. Germline CDR1 and CDR2: MDHEN and SYDVKM. There are 14 residues in the CDR3. CDR3 nucleotides: TGTGCCAGCAGTTACACAGGTAGAGGGGACATTCAGTACTTC. Amino acid sequence: CASSYTGRGDIQYF.

This clonotype was detected many times. V usage is TRBV28 and J usage is TRBJ1-4; TRBD1 matches at 7 bases. The CDR3 extends over 16 amino acids. J lost 7 bases, V lost 7 bases, and 15 bases had no gene match. CDR1 is MDHEN, CDR2 SYDVKM, per germline. The CDR3 here is CASIDRETGWTEKLFF. The CDR3 DNA reads as TGTGCCAGCATTGATAGGGAGACAGGGTGGACTGAAAAACTGTTTTTT.

Remarks on this clonotype: A read error may explain this, as a much larger clone is one base away. The V call is TRBV5-1, the J call TRBJ2-7; TRBD2 matches at 15 bases. Unmatched junction bases numbered 15, after V lost 7 bases and J lost 4 bases. The germline V gene has CDR1 SGHRS and CDR2 YFSETQ. The CDR3 is 18 residues long. The CDR3 reads CASGPIRTSGRAVYEQYF. Here the CDR3 DNA reads TGCGCCAGCGGGCCAATACGGACTAGCGGGAGGGCCGTGTACGAGCAGTACTTC.

This clonotype was observed many times. V and J are TRBV5-1 and TRBJ2-7, with unresolved D. The CDR3 is 12 amino acids. V was shortened by 2 bases and J by 6 bases, with 9 bases between the two germline ends. Per the germline V gene, CDR1 is SGHRS and CDR2 is YFSETQ. The CDR3, as DNA: TGCGCCAGCAGCTTCGCCGCCACCGAGCAGTACTTC. This codes for CASSFAATEQYF.

This clonotype was counted at least ten times. The chain joins TRBV11-2 to TRBJ2-7, with 11 bases matching TRBD2. This CDR3 has 14 residues. The germline CDR1 and CDR2 sequences are SGHAT and FQNNGV. V dropped 6 bases and J dropped 7; count of bases not matched to a gene: 8. The CDR3 region is CASRRLAGPGEQYF. The DNA of the CDR3 is TGTGCCAGCAGAAGACTAGCGGGACCAGGGGAGCAGTACTTC.

The genes are TRBV24-1 and TRBJ2-1; 7 bases line up with TRBD1. V trimming: 7 bases; J trimming: 7 bases; junction bases outside the gene matches: 6. Per germline, CDR1 KGHDR and CDR2 SFDVKD. CDR3 length: 13 amino acids. The CDR3 DNA sequence: TGTGCCACCAGCCTGACAGGGTATAATGAGCAGTTCTTC. Translated, it gives CATSLTGYNEQFF.

This clonotype came up many times. In DNA, the CDR3 is TGTGCCAGCAGCCCTGTGACAGGGAGCGGCTACACCTTC. Its protein is CASSPVTGSGYTF. The chain couples TRBV7-8 to TRBJ1-2; 7 nucleotides align to TRBD1. The CDR3 has 13 amino acids. The germline V gene has CDR1 SGHVS and CDR2 FQNEAQ. After removal of 5 bases from V and 8 bases from J, the junction contained 8 bases not matched to a gene. The whole variable domain, filled in from reference TRBV7-8 and TRBJ1-2, reads GAGVSQSPRYKVAKRGQDVALRCDPISGHVSLFWYQQALGQGPEFLTYFQNEAQLDKSGLPSDRFFAERPEGSVSTLKIQRTQQEDSAVYLCASSPVTGSGYTFGSGTRLTVV.

This clonotype came up a few times. The J gene is TRBJ2-7, the V gene TRBV5-1, with a possible D match to TRBD1 (5 bases). Deletions cut 0 bases from V and 5 bases from J, with 6 bases between. The germline CDR1 and CDR2 sequences are SGHRS and YFSETQ. The length of the CDR3 is 12 residues. The CDR3 DNA follows: TGCGCCAGCAGCTTGGAGGGGCACGAGCAGTACTTC. Translating gives CASSLEGHEQYF.